The next 14 T cell receptor beta chains were all read from a single sample in a study of blood T cells in healthy people across ages. With a J-beta primer mix and a sample-barcoded 5' primer, a second PCR ran 7 to 11 cycles. Each CDR3 protein is one row after TCRdb ran MiXCR on the 5' RACE reads. The data contain more than 1,400,000 distinct CDR3 sequences, around 39% of them seen just once; the ten biggest clones take up 7% to 9.5%. Sequences were obtained from blood. The receptors here all came from a woman aged 18-35 years in good health.

This chain links TRBV3-1 with TRBJ1-2, with D perhaps TRBD1 (6 bases). The CDR3 totals 16 residues. With 0 bases removed from V and 4 bases from J, the gap between germline ends came to 15 bases. Germline V gives CDR1 LGHDT, CDR2 YNNKEL (reference sequence). The CDR3 region is CASSQDAAGALYGYTF. The CDR3 nucleotides are TGTGCCAGCAGCCAAGATGCGGCAGGGGCCCTCTATGGCTACACCTTC. Full variable domain (remainder filled in from reference TRBV3-1 and TRBJ1-2): DTAVSQTPKYLVTQMGNDKSIKCEQNLGHDTMYWYKQDSKKFLKIMFSYNNKELIINETVPNRFSPKSPDKAHLNLHINSLELGDSAVYFCASSQDAAGALYGYTFGSGTRLTVV.

V usage is TRBV5-1 and J usage is TRBJ2-3, with 9 nucleotides matching TRBD2. J lost 4 bases, V lost 5 bases, and 8 bases had no gene match. The germline CDR1 and CDR2 sequences are SGHRS and YFSETQ. This CDR3 comprises 15 residues. The CDR3 nucleotides are TGCGCCAGCAGTCCTCCGACTAGCGGCGCAGATACGCAGTATTTT. This encodes CASSPPTSGADTQYF. Full variable domain (outside the CDR3, taken from reference TRBV5-1 and TRBJ2-3): KAGVTQTPRYLIKTRGQQVTLSCSPISGHRSVSWYQQTPGQGLQFLFEYFSETQRNKGNFPGRFSGRQFSNSRSEMNVSTLELGDSALYLCASSPPTSGADTQYFGPGTRLTVL.

The chain has TRBV7-9 and TRBJ2-5; D is unclear. Germline CDR1 is SEHNR and CDR2 is FQNEAQ (reference sequence). The CDR3 has 13 residues. The ends were cut back, 5 bases at V and 3 bases at J, with 10 bases in the middle. The CDR3 loop is CASSQIPKETQYF. For the CDR3, the DNA is TGTGCCAGCAGCCAAATCCCTAAAGAGACCCAGTACTTC.

V is TRBV7-8 and J is TRBJ2-1; 7 nucleotides agree with TRBD1. The CDR3 spans 13 residues. The germline CDR1 and CDR2 sequences are SGHVS and FQNEAQ. Germline trimming cut 5 bases from V and 9 bases from J; bases unmatched to any gene: 7. This chain's CDR3 is CASSQRGPTEQFF. CDR3 sequence (DNA): TGTGCCAGCAGCCAAAGGGGGCCAACTGAGCAGTTCTTC.

The chain couples TRBV27 to TRBJ2-5, with 10 bases fitting TRBD2. V gave up 2 bases and J gave up 3 bases; unmatched junction bases: 6. This CDR3 has 16 residues. Germline V gene lookup returns CDR1 MNHEY and CDR2 SMNVEV (reference sequence). CDR3 nucleotide sequence: TGTGCCAGCAGTTTACGGAACCTAGCGGGAGAAGAGACCCAGTACTTC. Translation: CASSLRNLAGEETQYF.

The chain joins TRBV12-3 or TRBV12-4 to TRBJ2-7; 7 nucleotides line up with TRBD2. CDR3 size: 15 residues. V gave up 3 bases and J gave up 5 bases; unmatched junction bases: 10. The CDR3: CASSLRLAEPHEQYF. The DNA of the CDR3 is TGTGCCAGCAGTTTGCGGCTAGCGGAACCCCACGAGCAGTACTTC.

The chain uses TRBV5-1 and TRBJ2-1; D is tentatively TRBD1 or TRBD2 (5 bases each). Germline V gene lookup returns CDR1 SGHRS and CDR2 YFSETQ. The length of the CDR3 is 16 residues. Trimming cost V 0 bases and J 3 bases, with 13 bases left between them. This CDR3 reads CASSLDGDGRYNEQFF. The CDR3 bases are TGCGCCAGCAGCTTGGACGGGGACGGGCGCTACAATGAGCAGTTCTTC.

The chain couples TRBV30 to TRBJ2-1; D not certain. Trimming took 1 base from V and 0 from J, leaving 7 bases between them. This CDR3 comprises 14 residues. The V gene's germline CDR1 is GTSNPN and CDR2 SVGIG (reference sequence). Written as DNA, the CDR3 is TGTGCCTGGAGTGGTCCGAGCTCCTACAATGAGCAGTTCTTC. It codes for CAWSGPSSYNEQFF. The whole variable domain, remainder taken from reference TRBV30 and TRBJ2-1, is SQTIHQWPATLVQPVGSPLSLECTVEGTSNPNLYWYRQAAGRGLQLLFYSVGIGQISSEVPQNLSASRPQDRQFILSSKKLLLSDSGFYLCAWSGPSSYNEQFFGPGTRLTVL.

The rearrangement uses TRBV7-9 and TRBJ2-5, with TRBD2 matching 7 bases. The germline V gene has CDR1 SEHNR and CDR2 FQNEAQ (reference sequence). This CDR3 contains 14 residues. V was clipped by 4 bases and J by 5 bases; unmatched bases: 7. As DNA, the CDR3 is TGTGCCAGCAGCTACCGACTAGCTAGGGAGACCCAGTACTTC. Protein: CASSYRLARETQYF.

A few counts support this clonotype. This chain uses TRBV12-3 or TRBV12-4 with TRBJ1-1; 7 bases are shared with TRBD1. V shed 4 bases, J shed 4 bases, and the junction held 9 bases outside the gene matches. There are 15 residues in the CDR3. CDR3 amino acids: CASSSHRGGGTEAFF. The CDR3 bases are TGTGCCAGCAGTTCCCACAGGGGTGGCGGCACTGAAGCTTTCTTT.

This clonotype showed up just a few times. The V call is TRBV9, the J call TRBJ2-7; the match to TRBD2 covers 7 bases. The junction had 6 bases not matched to a gene; V was cut back by 0 bases and J by 3 bases. Germline lookup yields CDR1 SGDLS and CDR2 YYNGEE. This CDR3 is 15 amino acids long. This CDR3 reads CASSVGGTTYYEQYF. The CDR3 bases are TGTGCCAGCAGCGTAGGTGGGACTACTTACTACGAGCAGTACTTC.

The chain has TRBV15 and TRBJ1-2; 7 bases map to TRBD1. The CDR3 is made up of 15 amino acids. The V and J ends lost 0 bases and 2 bases, in that order; junction bases with no gene match: 3. From germline, CDR1 is LNHNV and CDR2 YYDKDF (reference sequence). The CDR3 DNA is TGTGCCACCAGCAGAGATCCGGGACAGAACTATGGCTACACCTTC. Translating gives CATSRDPGQNYGYTF.

This clonotype appeared a few times. The chain carries TRBV6-5 and TRBJ2-7; TRBD2 matches at 14 bases. V shed 0 bases and J 5 bases; nucleotides not matched to a gene: 3. CDR1 and CDR2 from the germline V gene are MNHEY and SVGAGI. The CDR3 totals 16 residues. This chain's CDR3 is CASSYSGLAGVNEQYF. DNA for the CDR3: TGTGCCAGCAGTTACTCGGGACTAGCGGGAGTGAACGAGCAGTACTTC.

Only a few counts were recorded for this clonotype. This rearrangement joins TRBV5-1 to TRBJ2-1, with 8 bases identical to TRBD2. The germline V gene has CDR1 SGHRS and CDR2 YFSETQ. V shed 0 bases and J 8 bases; nucleotides not matched to a gene: 7. The length of the CDR3 is 15 residues. The CDR3 protein is CASSLAGGRQYEQFF. CDR3 nucleotide sequence: TGCGCCAGCAGCTTGGCGGGGGGGCGACAATATGAGCAGTTCTTC.